A single sample gave rise to the 30 T cell receptor beta chains below, sequenced in a study of PD-1 blockade in classical Hodgkin lymphoma. Produced via immunoSEQ multiplex PCR; TCRdb's table is partial and in-frame only. The sample lists around 15,000 clones; around 90% were seen once. Time point noted: cycle 4 day 1 (C4D1), after less than 7 weeks of nivolumab. Every patient experienced relapse after autologous stem cell transplantation, and brentuximab vedotin exposure varied. PBMCs, once thawed, yielded CD8+ T cells isolated by magnetic negative selection. The sequencing here drew on CD8+ T cells from blood, taken before the fourth cycle of nivolumab. Receptor source: a human donor with classical Hodgkin lymphoma.

V is TRBV7-2 and J is TRBJ2-1; 7 bases line up with TRBD2. Germline CDR1 is SGHTA and CDR2 is FQGNSA. CDR3 length equals 15 residues. V lost 5 bases, J lost 1 base, and 5 bases stayed unmatched. CDR3 region: CASSPEAGSYNEQFF. As DNA, the CDR3 is TGTGCCAGCAGCCCCGAAGCGGGGTCCTACAATGAGCAGTTCTTC. The variable domain in full, with the rest retrieved from reference TRBV7-2 and TRBJ2-1, is GAGVSQSPSNKVTEKGKDVELRCDPISGHTALYWYRQSLGQGLEFLIYFQGNSAPDKSGLPSDRFSAERTGGSVSTLTIQRTQQEDSAVYLCASSPEAGSYNEQFFGPGTRLTVL.

Only a few counts were recorded for this clone. The gene calls are TRBV4-1 and TRBJ1-1; D unresolved. CDR1 and CDR2 (germline): MGHRA, YSYEKL. With 0 bases removed from V and 3 bases from J, the gap between germline ends came to 8 bases. This CDR3 contains 14 residues. CDR3 sequence: CASSQDSRDTEAFF. The CDR3 coding sequence is TGCGCCAGCAGCCAAGATTCGCGGGACACTGAAGCTTTCTTT.

CDR3 coding DNA: TGCGCCAGCAGCCAAGGTCTAGCGTTGAATGAGCAGTTCTTC. It specifies CASSQGLALNEQFF. This rearrangement joins TRBV4-1 to TRBJ2-1, with D possibly matching TRBD2 (6 bases). This CDR3 region has 14 residues. Germline V gene data show CDR1 as MGHRA and CDR2 as YSYEKL. V was shortened by 1 base and J by 7 bases, with 11 bases between the two germline ends.

The chain joins TRBV7-6 to TRBJ2-3; D perhaps matches TRBD2 (7 bases). V was cut by 1 base and J by 2 bases, with 13 bases left in between. The CDR3 is 16 residues long. CDR1 and CDR2 from the germline V gene are SGHVS and FNYEAQ. CDR3 in DNA: TGTGCCAGCAGCTTAGGGGCGGGGGCCGCCACAGATACGCAGTATTTT. Protein sequence: CASSLGAGAATDTQYF.

The rearrangement links TRBV29-1 to TRBJ2-4; no firm D call. The CDR3 length is 11 residues. CDR1 is SQVTM and CDR2 is ANQGSEA in the germline V gene. The V end was cut by 4 bases, the J end by 4 bases, with 5 bases between. The CDR3 DNA follows: TGCAGCGTTGTCGGGAAAAACATTCAGTACTTC. This codes for CSVVGKNIQYF.

The rearrangement uses TRBV27 and TRBJ2-2; 7 bases line up with TRBD1. Germline assignment: CDR1 MNHEY and CDR2 SMNVEV (reference sequence). CDR3 length equals 14 residues. V dropped 2 bases and J dropped 8; count of bases not matched to a gene: 5. In DNA form, the CDR3 reads TGTGCCAGCAGTTTAGAGGGGACAGTTGGGGAGCTGTTTTTT. Protein product: CASSLEGTVGELFF.

The chain recombines TRBV7-9 with TRBJ2-1; tentative D call: TRBD2 (6 bases). The length of the CDR3 is 15 residues. Germline V gene lookup returns CDR1 SEHNR and CDR2 FQNEAQ (reference sequence). V shed 5 bases and J shed 6 bases, with 17 bases lying between them. The CDR3 DNA is TGTGCCAGCAGCCCCGGAGGGGAGAAAGCCAATGAGCAGTTCTTC. It is translated as CASSPGGEKANEQFF.

This chain joins TRBV6-5 and TRBJ1-1, with D hard to call. V gave up 0 bases and J gave up 1 base, with 3 bases separating them. Germline V gene data show CDR1 as MNHEY and CDR2 as SVGAGI. The CDR3 spans 13 residues. The DNA of the CDR3 is TGTGCCAGCAGTTACTCATGGAACACTGAAGCTTTCTTT. It codes for CASSYSWNTEAFF.

The genes are TRBV4-2 and TRBJ1-1; no clear D. The CDR3 sequence is 14 residues long. V lost 4 bases to trimming and J lost 1 base, with 10 bases between them. Germline-derived CDR1 and CDR2 are LGHNA and YNFKEQ. CDR3 amino acids: CASSLTAGNTEAFF. The CDR3 bases are TGTGCCAGCAGCCTAACGGCGGGGAACACTGAAGCTTTCTTT.

The chain carries TRBV7-9 and TRBJ1-6; D not resolved. The V gene's germline CDR1 is SEHNR and CDR2 FQNEAQ (reference sequence). The germline V and J ends were trimmed by 4 bases and 7 bases, with 11 bases remaining between them. This CDR3 has 14 residues. CDR3 loop: CASSSHQSNSPLHF. In DNA, the CDR3 is TGTGCCAGCAGCTCCCATCAATCGAATTCACCCCTCCACTTT.

CDR3 coding DNA: TGTGCCAGCAGTTTAGGTGGCCCCTACAATGAGCAGTTCTTC. This sequence encodes CASSLGGPYNEQFF. V gene TRBV27 combines with J gene TRBJ2-1; no clear D gene. The CDR3 consists of 14 residues. CDR1 is MNHEY, CDR2 SMNVEV, per germline (reference sequence). The V gene lost 2 bases and the J gene lost 2 bases, with 7 bases spanning the gap.

This clone was recorded only once. The chain couples TRBV1 to TRBJ2-5; TRBD2, the D gene given by the table, was not confirmed from the DNA. TRBV1 is noted as a pseudogene. The CDR3 consists of 15 residues. The CDR3 sequence is CTSSLDPLGGETQYF. CDR3 sequence (DNA): TGCACCAGCAGCCTAGACCCATTAGGCGGCGAGACCCAGTACTTC.

This rearrangement joins TRBV11-2 to TRBJ2-1; no firm D call. This CDR3 contains 12 residues. Germline V lookup: CDR1 SGHAT, CDR2 FQNNGV. Trimming stripped 8 bases from V and 8 bases from J, with 13 bases between. The CDR3 region is CASEVKVDEQFF. The CDR3 nucleotides are TGTGCCAGCGAAGTGAAGGTGGATGAGCAGTTCTTC. Looking up the rest from reference TRBV11-2 and TRBJ2-1 gives the full variable domain: EAGVAQSPRYKIIEKRQSVAFWCNPISGHATLYWYQQILGQGPKLLIQFQNNGVVDDSQLPKDRFSAERLKGVDSTLKIQPAKLEDSAVYLCASEVKVDEQFFGPGTRLTVL.

The rearrangement joins TRBV5-8 to TRBJ2-1; D gene unclear. Trimming removed 0 bases from V and 7 bases from J, with 8 bases in between. This CDR3 is built from 13 residues. Germline V gene sequence: CDR1 SGHTS, CDR2 YDEGEE. The CDR3 DNA is TGTGCCAGCAGCTTGGGGTCGGAGAATGAGCAGTTCTTC. Translation: CASSLGSENEQFF.

V and J are TRBV6-1 and TRBJ2-7; possible D gene TRBD2, 6 bases. The CDR3 runs to 15 residues. Trimming stripped 0 bases from V and 2 bases from J, with 11 bases between. Germline V CDR1 and CDR2: MNHNS, SASEGT. As DNA, the CDR3 is TGTGCCAGCAGTGAAGCGCAACTAGCCCCCTACGAGCAGTACTTC. Protein product: CASSEAQLAPYEQYF.

The chain carries TRBV13 and TRBJ1-1, with a weak D call TRBD1 (6 bases). The germline V gene has CDR1 PRHDT and CDR2 FYEKMQ (reference sequence). V was shortened by 5 bases and J by 5 bases, with 9 bases between the two germline ends. This CDR3 region has 12 residues. CDR3 DNA sequence: TGTGCCAGCAGCGTTACAGGGACTGAAGCTTTCTTT. As protein: CASSVTGTEAFF.

The table lists this clone with a count of one. This chain joins TRBV9 and TRBJ2-7; D is undetermined. There are 14 residues in the CDR3. CDR1 and CDR2 from the germline V gene are SGDLS and YYNGEE. Trimming took off 0 bases at V and 2 bases at J, with 9 bases between the two ends. Here the CDR3 reads CASSVGYGTYEQYF. The CDR3 nucleotides are TGTGCCAGCAGCGTAGGGTACGGCACCTACGAGCAGTACTTC.

This chain connects TRBV7-9 to TRBJ2-7; 10 bases map to TRBD1. Germline CDR1 SEHNR, CDR2 FQNEAQ (reference sequence). Trimming at V came to 4 bases and at J to 5 bases, leaving 5 bases not matched to a gene. The length of the CDR3 is 14 residues. For the CDR3, the DNA is TGTGCCAGCAGCTCCGGACAGGGGGTCCACGAGCAGTACTTC. This gives the protein CASSSGQGVHEQYF.

The chain recombines TRBV10-3 with TRBJ2-3; D unclear. V shed 0 bases and J shed 6 bases, with 7 bases lying between them. CDR1 is ENHRY, CDR2 SYGVKD, per germline. The CDR3 has 13 residues. The chain's CDR3 is CAISESAGDTQYF. CDR3 coding DNA: TGTGCCATCAGTGAGTCGGCCGGCGATACGCAGTATTTT.

This clone was detected a few times. The CDR3 nucleotides read TGTGCCAGCAGAGGAAACACCATATATTTT. Protein: CASRGNTIYF. This chain joins TRBV2 and TRBJ1-3; D is unresolved. Germline lookup yields CDR1 SNHLY and CDR2 FYNNEI. V was pared by 6 bases and J by 4 bases, with 1 base between. The CDR3 totals 10 residues.

The J gene is TRBJ2-7, the V gene TRBV30; D tentatively reads TRBD1 or TRBD2 (5 bases each). Germline CDR1 GTSNPN, CDR2 SVGIG (reference sequence). CDR3 length: 13 amino acids. The ends were cut back, 2 bases at V and 0 bases at J, with 8 bases in the middle. The CDR3 loop is CAWSSGSSYEQYF. CDR3 coding DNA: TGTGCCTGGAGTTCAGGGAGCTCCTACGAGCAGTACTTC.

The CDR3, as DNA: TGTGCCAGCGGGTTGGAGACCCAGTACTTC. This translates into CASGLETQYF. V usage is TRBV5-8 and J usage is TRBJ2-5; D unresolved. Germline assignment: CDR1 SGHTS and CDR2 YDEGEE. V was cut by 7 bases and J by 5 bases, with 6 bases left in between. The CDR3 sequence is 10 residues long.

The chain employs TRBV18 and TRBJ2-7, with D perhaps matching TRBD2 (6 bases). With 6 bases removed from V and 2 bases from J, the gap between germline ends came to 11 bases. The CDR3 spans 13 residues. CDR1 is KGHSH, CDR2 LQKENI, per germline. CDR3 sequence (DNA): TGTGCCAGCTCCCCGGGGGATACCTACGAGCAGTACTTC. It specifies CASSPGDTYEQYF.

This sequence joins TRBV27 and TRBJ2-7; D call uncertain. V was clipped by 5 bases and J by 3 bases, with 11 bases between them. Germline V gives CDR1 MNHEY, CDR2 SMNVEV (reference sequence). The CDR3 runs 13 residues. Here the CDR3 reads CASSLDKNYEQYF. In DNA, the CDR3 is TGTGCCAGCAGTCTCGACAAAAACTACGAGCAGTACTTC.

V usage is TRBV9 and J usage is TRBJ1-3; D possibly corresponds to TRBD1 (5 bases). The V end was cut by 4 bases, the J end by 3 bases, with 11 bases between. Germline loops: CDR1 SGDLS, CDR2 YYNGEE. This CDR3 spans 14 amino acids. Written as DNA, the CDR3 is TGTGCCAGCAGCCCAAAAGGACATGGAAACACCATATATTTT. It codes for CASSPKGHGNTIYF.

V gene TRBV13 combines with J gene TRBJ2-1, with TRBD2 identical over 11 bases. From germline, CDR1 is PRHDT and CDR2 FYEKMQ (reference sequence). The CDR3 spans 15 residues. Trimming at V came to 6 bases and at J to 7 bases, leaving 8 bases not matched to a gene. The CDR3 bases are TGTGCCAGCAGTGATACTAGCGGGGGAAAAAATGAGCAGTTCTTC. It is translated as CASSDTSGGKNEQFF.

This sequence joins TRBV5-4 and TRBJ2-2, with a tentative D call TRBD2 (6 bases). Germline V gene sequence: CDR1 SGHNT, CDR2 YYREEE (reference sequence). The V and J ends lost 4 bases and 4 bases respectively, with 20 bases between them. The CDR3 covers 17 residues. CDR3 sequence reads: CASSRSYRDSGTGELFF. The CDR3 DNA follows: TGTGCCAGCAGCCGATCGTACCGGGACTCAGGCACCGGGGAGCTGTTTTTT.

This chain uses TRBV29-1 with TRBJ2-1; no definite D call. V lost 4 bases and J 6 bases, leaving 7 bases between the germline ends. The germline CDR1 and CDR2 sequences are SQVTM and ANQGSEA. This CDR3 region has 11 residues. The CDR3 region is CSVAGINEQFF. As DNA, the CDR3 is TGCAGCGTTGCGGGCATCAATGAGCAGTTCTTC.

The sample holds a few counts of this clone. V usage is TRBV28 and J usage is TRBJ1-1; no firm D call. Germline CDR1 reads MDHEN; CDR2 reads SYDVKM. Trimming left V 4 bases short and J 7 bases short, with 7 bases between. The CDR3 is made up of 11 amino acids. Written as DNA, the CDR3 is TGTGCCAGCAGTTCACTGCTTGAAGCTTTCTTT. Translation gives CASSSLLEAFF.

This clone showed up just once. The CDR3 carries no conserved terminal phenylalanine or tryptophan, so it likely arises from a read error. The DNA is omitted, as the CDR3 cannot be located on it reliably, and the CDR3 follows TCRdb's listing. The J gene is TRBJ2-7, the V gene TRBV19; the table's D gene call, TRBD1, was not cross checked with the DNA. A total of 12 residues make up the CDR3, ends included. The germline V gene has CDR1 LNHDA and CDR2 SQIVND (reference sequence). The CDR3 reads CASTLDRTRLFL.